This T cell receptor (beta chain) was identified in a study of T-cell memory formation after mild COVID-19. The CDR3 is made up of 13 amino acids. V lost 7 bases to trimming and J lost 5 bases, with 12 bases between them. The germline V gene encodes CDR1 SGHRS and CDR2 YFSETQ. TCRdb used MiXCR to reprocess the 5' RACE reads, holding one entry per CDR3 protein. Of 300,000 to 350,000 distinct CDR3 sequences in the sample, approximately 13% were seen once. The clonotype originates from a man between 18 and 29 years old who had mild COVID-19 (a few samples of this study predate the infection). Cell type and time point are not known. The chain employs TRBV5-1 and TRBJ1-4, with a tentative D call TRBD1 (5 bases). Input material: PBMCs or a T cell subset sorted from them (not recorded which). CDR3 bases: TGCGCCAGCGGACAAGACTCGAATGAAAAACTGTTTTTT. It specifies CASGQDSNEKLFF. Complete variable domain (other parts from reference TRBV5-1 and TRBJ1-4): KAGVTQTPRYLIKTRGQQVTLSCSPISGHRSVSWYQQTPGQGLQFLFEYFSETQRNKGNFPGRFSGRQFSNSRSEMNVSTLELGDSALYLCASGQDSNEKLFFGSGTQLSVL.